The clone carrying this T cell receptor (beta chain) was counted ten times or more. Antigen: not known. Thyroid surgery took place with no prior treatment in any patient. This sample is part of a study of metastatic and nonmetastatic thyroid tumors. At the level of the study: Comparative analysis of repertoires was undertaken across blood and tumor or nodule tissue obtained from malignant and benign thyroid patients.

The V and J ends lost 6 bases and 1 base respectively, with 12 bases between them. Germline loops: CDR1 ENHRY, CDR2 SYGVKD. CDR3 length: 14 amino acids. Broader study findings: Malignant thyroid tumors reportedly had TCR beta diversity that was significantly higher than in benign nodules, in blood and tumor.

Authors' data handling: Using the CDR3 differences seen across clinicopathological groups, the authors built a distant-metastasis classifier for papillary thyroid cancer, which was meant to discriminate distant-metastatic patients. MiXCR reprocessed the PCR reads for TCRdb. Clone size and V and J calls follow TCRdb, not the original study. Altogether just over 20,000 clones are present, around 12% being singletons, with the ten largest covering roughly 25%. The J gene is TRBJ1-1, the V gene TRBV10-3, with a possible D match to TRBD1 (5 bases). Sequenced input: blood. This TCR was sampled from a female donor with papillary thyroid cancer or a benign thyroid nodule (not recorded which). Some clones in this sample may be carry-over from other donors' samples. CDR3 sequence reads: CAIRGSRGNTEAFF. The CDR3 DNA reads as TGTGCCATCAGGGGCAGTAGGGGGAACACTGAAGCTTTCTTT.